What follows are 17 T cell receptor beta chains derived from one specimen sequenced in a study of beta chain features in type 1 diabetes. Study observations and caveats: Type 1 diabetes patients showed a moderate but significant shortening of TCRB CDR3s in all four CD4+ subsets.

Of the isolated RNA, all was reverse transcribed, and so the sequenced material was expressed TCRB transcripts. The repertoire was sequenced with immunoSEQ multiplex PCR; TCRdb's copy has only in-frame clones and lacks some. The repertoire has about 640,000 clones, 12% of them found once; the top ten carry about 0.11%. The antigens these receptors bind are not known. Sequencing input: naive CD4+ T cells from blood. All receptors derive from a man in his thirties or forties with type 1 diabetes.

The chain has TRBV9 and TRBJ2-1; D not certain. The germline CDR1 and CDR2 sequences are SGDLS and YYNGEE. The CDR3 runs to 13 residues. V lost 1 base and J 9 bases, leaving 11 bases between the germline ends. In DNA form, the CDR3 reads TGTGCCAGCAGCGTAACTGGAGCAGGTGAGCAGTTCTTC. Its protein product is CASSVTGAGEQFF.

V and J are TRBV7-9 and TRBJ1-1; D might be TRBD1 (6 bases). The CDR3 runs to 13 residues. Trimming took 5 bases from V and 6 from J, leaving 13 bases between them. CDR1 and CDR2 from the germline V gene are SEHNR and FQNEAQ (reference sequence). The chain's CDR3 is CASSPRGAAEAFF. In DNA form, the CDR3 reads TGTGCCAGCAGCCCTAGGGGGGCCGCTGAAGCTTTCTTT. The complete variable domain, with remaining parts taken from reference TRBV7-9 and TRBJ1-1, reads DTGVSQNPRHKITKRGQNVTFRCDPISEHNRLYWYRQTLGQGPEFLTYFQNEAQLEKSRLLSDRFSAERPKGSFSTLEIQRTEQGDSAMYLCASSPRGAAEAFFGQGTRLTVV.

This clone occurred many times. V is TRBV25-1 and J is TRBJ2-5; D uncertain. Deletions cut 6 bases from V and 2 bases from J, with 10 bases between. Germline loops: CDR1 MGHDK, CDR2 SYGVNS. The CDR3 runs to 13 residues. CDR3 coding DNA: TGTGCCAGCAGCCCCGGGTCACAAGAGACCCAGTACTTC. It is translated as CASSPGSQETQYF.

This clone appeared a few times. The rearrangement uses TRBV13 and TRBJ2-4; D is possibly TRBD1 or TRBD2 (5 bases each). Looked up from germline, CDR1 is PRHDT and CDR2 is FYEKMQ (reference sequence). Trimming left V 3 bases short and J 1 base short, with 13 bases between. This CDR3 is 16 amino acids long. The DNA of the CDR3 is TGTGCCAGCAGCTTGGGGGAAACTCTGGCCAAAAACATTCAGTACTTC. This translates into CASSLGETLAKNIQYF.

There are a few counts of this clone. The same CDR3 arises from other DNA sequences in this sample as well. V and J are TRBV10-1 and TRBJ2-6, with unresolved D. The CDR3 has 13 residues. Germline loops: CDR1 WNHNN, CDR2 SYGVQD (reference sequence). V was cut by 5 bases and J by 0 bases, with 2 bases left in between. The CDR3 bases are TGCGCCAGCAGTCCCTCTGGGGCCAACGTCCTGACTTTC. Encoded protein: CASSPSGANVLTF.

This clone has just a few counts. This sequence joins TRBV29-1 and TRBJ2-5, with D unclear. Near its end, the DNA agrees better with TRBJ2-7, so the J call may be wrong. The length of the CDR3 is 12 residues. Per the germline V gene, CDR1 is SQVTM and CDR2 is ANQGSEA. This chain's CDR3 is CSVFAETYEQYF. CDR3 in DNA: TGCAGCGTTTTTGCGGAAACTTACGAGCAGTACTTC.

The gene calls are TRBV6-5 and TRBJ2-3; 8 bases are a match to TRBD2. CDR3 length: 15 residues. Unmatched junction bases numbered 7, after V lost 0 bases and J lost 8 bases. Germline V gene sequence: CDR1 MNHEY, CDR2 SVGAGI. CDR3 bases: TGTGCCAGCAGTTACTCTAGCGGGGCGCTTGGTACGCAGTATTTT. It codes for CASSYSSGALGTQYF.

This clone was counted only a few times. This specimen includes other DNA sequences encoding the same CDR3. The CDR3 sequence: CSVGDREETQYF. The DNA of the CDR3 is TGCAGCGTTGGGGACAGGGAAGAGACCCAGTACTTC. The chain has TRBV29-1 and TRBJ2-5; TRBD1 matches 9 bases. This CDR3 has 12 amino acids. Germline V gene data show CDR1 as SQVTM and CDR2 as ANQGSEA. Trimming cost V 4 bases and J 3 bases; bases outside gene matches: 0.

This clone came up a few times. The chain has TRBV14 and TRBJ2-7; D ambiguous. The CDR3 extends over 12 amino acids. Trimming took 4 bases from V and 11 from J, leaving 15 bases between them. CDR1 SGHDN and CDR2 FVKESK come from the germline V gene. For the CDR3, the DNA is TGTGCCAGCAGCCCAGGCACGGCTGTGAAGTACTTC. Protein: CASSPGTAVKYF.

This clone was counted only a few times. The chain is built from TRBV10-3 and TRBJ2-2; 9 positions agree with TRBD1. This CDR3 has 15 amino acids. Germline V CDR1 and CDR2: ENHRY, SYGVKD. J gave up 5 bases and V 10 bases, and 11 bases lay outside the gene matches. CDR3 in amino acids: CATTPGQGRTGELFF. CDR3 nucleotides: TGTGCCACCACTCCGGGACAGGGCCGGACCGGGGAGCTGTTTTTT.

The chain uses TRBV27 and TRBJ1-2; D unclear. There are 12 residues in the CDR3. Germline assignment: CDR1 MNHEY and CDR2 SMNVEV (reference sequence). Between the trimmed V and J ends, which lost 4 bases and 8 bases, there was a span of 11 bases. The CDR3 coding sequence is TGTGCCAGCAGTTCCGGTGGTGGAGGCTACACCTTC. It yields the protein CASSSGGGGYTF.

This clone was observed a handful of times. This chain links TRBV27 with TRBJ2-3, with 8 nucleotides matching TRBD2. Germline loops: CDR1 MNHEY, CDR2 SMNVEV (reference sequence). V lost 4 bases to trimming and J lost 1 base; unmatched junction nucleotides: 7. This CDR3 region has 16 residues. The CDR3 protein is CASSSRFGGGTDTQYF. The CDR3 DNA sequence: TGTGCCAGCAGTTCAAGGTTCGGGGGGGGCACAGATACGCAGTATTTT.

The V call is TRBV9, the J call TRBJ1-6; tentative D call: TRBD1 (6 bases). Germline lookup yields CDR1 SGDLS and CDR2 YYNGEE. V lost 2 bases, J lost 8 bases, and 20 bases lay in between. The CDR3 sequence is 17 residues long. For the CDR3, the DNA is TGTGCCAGCAGCGTTACAAACCGGGACACCAGGGATTCACCCCTCCACTTT. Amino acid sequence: CASSVTNRDTRDSPLHF.

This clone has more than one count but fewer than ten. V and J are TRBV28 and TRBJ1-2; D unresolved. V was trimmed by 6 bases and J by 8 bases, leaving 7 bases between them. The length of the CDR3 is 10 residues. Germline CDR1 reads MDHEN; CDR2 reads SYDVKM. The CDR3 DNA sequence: TGTGCCAGCAGCGATGAGGGCTACACCTTC. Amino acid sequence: CASSDEGYTF.

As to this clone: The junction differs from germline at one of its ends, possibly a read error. CDR3 nucleotides: TGTGCCAGCAGTGTATCCCAGGGCCTGGGACCGAAATCCCACAATGAGCAGTTCTTC. Protein product: CASSVSQGLGPKSHNEQFF. V gene TRBV27 combines with J gene TRBJ2-1; either TRBD1 or TRBD2 may supply D (5 bases each). CDR1 and CDR2 (germline): MNHEY, SMNVEV (reference sequence). This CDR3 has 19 residues.

The CDR3 here is CASSVPGLSTGTQYF. The CDR3 nucleotides read TGTGCCAGCAGCGTACCGGGACTCTCAACGGGGACCCAGTACTTC. V usage is TRBV5-4 and J usage is TRBJ2-5; the D gene is possibly TRBD2 (6 bases). The V gene lost 4 bases and the J gene lost 7 bases, with 20 bases spanning the gap. This CDR3 has 15 amino acids. The V gene's germline CDR1 is SGHNT and CDR2 YYREEE (reference sequence).

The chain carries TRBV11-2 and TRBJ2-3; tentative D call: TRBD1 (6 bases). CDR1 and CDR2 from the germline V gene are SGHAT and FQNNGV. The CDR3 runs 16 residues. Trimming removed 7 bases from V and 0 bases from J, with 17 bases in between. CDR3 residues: CASTSFRGPSTDTQYF. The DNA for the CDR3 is TGTGCCAGCACCTCATTCAGGGGTCCTAGCACAGATACGCAGTATTTT.